What follows describes a single T cell receptor (beta chain). Antigen: not known. The data originate from a study of shared clonotypes between healthy human individuals. The assay was carried out at the deep level. TCRdb's copy holds only in-frame clones and misses some; the assay was immunoSEQ multiplex PCR. The sample holds some 1.1 million clones, around 77% seen once. This CDR3 is built from 17 residues. CDR1 and CDR2 from the germline V gene are SGHNT and YYREEE (reference sequence). V lost 4 bases to trimming and J lost 2 bases; unmatched junction nucleotides: 9. Study-level findings and limits: Deeper or shallower sequencing was expected to change how clonotypes are shared among donors.

The source is a man between 18 and 35 years old in good health. Some clones in this sample may be carry-over from other donors' samples. The sequencing sample was made of memory CD4+ T cells from PBMCs. The subset is: CD45RA-negative fraction. The chain combines TRBV5-4 with TRBJ2-5; 12 nucleotides line up with TRBD1. The CDR3 sequence is CASSRGTGGGGQETQYF. CDR3 coding DNA: TGTGCCAGCAGCCGAGGGACAGGGGGCGGTGGGCAAGAGACCCAGTACTTC.